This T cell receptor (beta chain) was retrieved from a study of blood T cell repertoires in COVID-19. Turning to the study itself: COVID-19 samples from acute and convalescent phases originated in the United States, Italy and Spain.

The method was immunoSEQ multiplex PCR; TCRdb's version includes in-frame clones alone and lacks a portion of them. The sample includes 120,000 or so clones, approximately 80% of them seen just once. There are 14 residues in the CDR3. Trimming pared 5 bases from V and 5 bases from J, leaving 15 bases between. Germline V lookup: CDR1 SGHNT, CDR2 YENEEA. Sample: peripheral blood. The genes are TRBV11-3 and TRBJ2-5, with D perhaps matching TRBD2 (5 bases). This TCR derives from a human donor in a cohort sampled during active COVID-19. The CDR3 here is CASSPFPGSETQYF. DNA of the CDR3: TGTGCCAGCAGCCCCTTTCCGGGAAGTGAGACCCAGTACTTC. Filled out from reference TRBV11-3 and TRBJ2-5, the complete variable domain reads EAGVVQSPRYKIIEKKQPVAFWCNPISGHNTLYWYLQNLGQGPELLIRYENEEAVDDSQLPKDRFSAERLKGVDSTLKIQPAELGDSAVYLCASSPFPGSETQYFGPGTRLLVL.